Sequencing of this TCR beta chain was carried out in a study of blood T cell repertoires in COVID-19. The overall study: The samples span acute and convalescent COVID-19 from the United States, Italy and Spain.

Trimming removed 1 base at V and 3 bases at J, with 14 bases between. The CDR3 consists of 16 residues. CDR1 and CDR2 (germline): LNHNV, YYDKDF (reference sequence). Residents of about two dozen US areas, aged about 18 to 89 years, made up the participants. The repertoire was sequenced with immunoSEQ multiplex PCR; TCRdb's copy has only in-frame clones and lacks some. The table includes a few hundred thousand clones, approximately 90% detected once. The specimen was PBMCs or T cells enriched from blood (not recorded which). This chain uses TRBV15 with TRBJ2-3; TRBD2 is a possible D gene (6 bases). The sequence came from a woman aged 40 to 55 who had been exposed to COVID-19. CDR3 DNA sequence: TGTGCCACCAGCAGAGCGGCGGGAAGTGGGACAGATACGCAGTATTTT. The encoded protein is CATSRAAGSGTDTQYF.